Here is one T cell receptor (beta chain) with its context. The data derive from a study of blood T cell repertoires in COVID-19. Across the whole study: The study drew acute and convalescent COVID-19 samples from the United States, Italy and Spain.

Patients from Seattle were sampled longitudinally, starting during active infection. This CDR3 is built from 13 residues. With 6 bases removed from V and 1 base from J, the gap between germline ends came to 9 bases. In the authors' workflow: From reference gene primer amplification, estimates of nucleated cell counts were derived. Clones were read by immunoSEQ multiplex PCR, and TCRdb kept only the in-frame ones, dropping some. The V and J calls and clone size were taken over from that table, and D and trimming were inferred from the DNA. The repertoire has some 130,000 clones, 90% of them found once; the top ten carry about 4.6%.

The chain has TRBV12-3 or TRBV12-4 and TRBJ2-5; D remains ambiguous. Sequenced sample: peripheral blood. This TCR was sampled from a man aged 60 to 75 with COVID-19, enrolled during active disease. The CDR3 DNA reads TGTGCCAGCAGCCAAGCCCGCCAAGAGACCCAGTACTTC. Translation gives CASSQARQETQYF.